At least ten counts were recorded for the clone carrying this T cell receptor beta chain. The source material, RNA transcripts, was used to amplify TCR beta CDR3 regions. The study used the HTBI primer set for a first-round RT-PCR of the TCR CDR3. TCRdb itself ran the multiplex PCR reads through MiXCR, one entry per CDR3 protein. The repertoire holds some 770,000 distinct CDR3 sequences, with roughly 15% as singletons. These data belong to a study of T cells in Graves' hyperthyroidism and ophthalmopathy. Study-level background: Upon initial diagnosis and before any treatment, peripheral blood was collected.

Graves' hyperthyroidism without ophthalmopathy progression within 18 months was termed stable. Criteria for exclusion of patients were uncontrolled infection, other autoimmune disease, pregnancy or lactation. Used for diagnoses were clinical symptoms, serum thyroxine and TRAb, thyroid ultrasound and orbital computed tomography. The CDR3 has 13 residues. V lost 5 bases and J lost 9; bases outside the gene matches: 8. From germline, CDR1 is GTSNPN and CDR2 SVGIG (reference sequence). The clonotype originates from a man in his late teens or twenties with Graves' hyperthyroidism. The chain carries TRBV30 and TRBJ1-5; 9 nucleotides agree with TRBD1. The sample taken for sequencing was blood. This CDR3 reads CAWDRDRVSPQHF. The CDR3, as DNA: TGTGCCTGGGACCGGGACAGGGTATCGCCCCAGCATTTT.